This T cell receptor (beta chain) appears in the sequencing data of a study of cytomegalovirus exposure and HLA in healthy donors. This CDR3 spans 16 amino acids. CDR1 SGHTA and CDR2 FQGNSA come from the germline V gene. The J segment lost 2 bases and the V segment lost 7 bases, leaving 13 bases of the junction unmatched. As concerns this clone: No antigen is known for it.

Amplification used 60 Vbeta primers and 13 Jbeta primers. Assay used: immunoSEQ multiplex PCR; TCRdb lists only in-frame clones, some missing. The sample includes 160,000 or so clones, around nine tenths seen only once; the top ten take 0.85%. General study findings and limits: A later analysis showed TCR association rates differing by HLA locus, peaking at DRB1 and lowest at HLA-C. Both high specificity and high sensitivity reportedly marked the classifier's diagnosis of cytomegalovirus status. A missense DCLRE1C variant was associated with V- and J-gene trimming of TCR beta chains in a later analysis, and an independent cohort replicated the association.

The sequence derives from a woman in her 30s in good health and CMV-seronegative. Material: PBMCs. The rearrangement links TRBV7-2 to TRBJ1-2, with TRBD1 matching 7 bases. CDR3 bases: TGTGCCAGCACCCAGGCCGGGACAGTTTCGAACTATGGCTACACCTTC. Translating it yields CASTQAGTVSNYGYTF.